The T cell receptor beta chain described here comes from a study of T cells in Graves' hyperthyroidism and ophthalmopathy. A remark on this clonotype: One base away lies a much larger clone, so this may be a sequencing read error.

There were TCR beta CDR3 regions amplified from RNA transcripts. The HTBI primer set was used in a first-round RT-PCR of the TCR CDR3. TCRdb reanalysed the multiplex PCR reads using MiXCR and keeps one entry per CDR3 protein. The sample lists about 260,000 distinct CDR3 sequences, around 17% occurring once. Fresh 10 ml peripheral blood yielded PBMCs. V gave up 0 bases and J gave up 4 bases, with 10 bases separating them. CDR1 and CDR2 from the germline V gene are SGDLS and YYNGEE. This CDR3 is 14 amino acids long. Material: blood. This receptor was taken from a woman aged 18-29 years with Graves' ophthalmopathy. V and J are TRBV9 and TRBJ1-2; D is unclear. CDR3 amino acids: CASSVGAGPYGYTF. Here the CDR3 DNA reads TGTGCCAGCAGCGTAGGGGCCGGTCCCTATGGCTACACCTTC.